This note documents a single T cell receptor beta chain sequence. Antigen unknown. This CDR3 is built from 14 residues. Looked up from germline, CDR1 is MNHNY and CDR2 is SVGAGI (reference sequence). The V gene lost 0 bases and the J gene lost 3 bases, with 6 bases spanning the gap. The data were taken from a study of shared clonotypes between healthy human individuals. Naivety among CD8 cells was defined by CD45RO negativity and positive CCR7 selection, thereby excluding terminally differentiated effector memory CD45RA+ cells. The repertoire was sequenced with immunoSEQ multiplex PCR; TCRdb's copy has only in-frame clones and lacks some. Of 1.5 million to 2.5 million clones in the sample, approximately 94% were seen once. General observations from the study: Inspection by rarefaction showed sorted-subset sequencing to be incomplete despite large depth. Clonotype sharing across a few donors was observed for around 4.5% of naive CD4 clonotypes.

The TCR was taken from a man younger than 30 in good health. The rearrangement uses TRBV6-6 and TRBJ1-5; D not certain. Sequencing used naive CD8+ T cells sorted from blood. CDR3 in amino acids: CASSYSGLNQPQHF. The CDR3 DNA reads TGTGCCAGCAGTTACTCCGGCCTCAATCAGCCCCAGCATTTT.